Listed below are T cell receptor beta chains from one sample, sequenced in a study of T cell responses to AZD1222 COVID-19 vaccine. Measured with immunoSEQ multiplex PCR; TCRdb has only the in-frame clones, and not every one. The table shows about 140,000 clones, with 80% to 90% occurring only once. Material: peripheral blood, obtained on day 0 of AZD1222 vaccination. The origin of the receptors is an adult in good health. Both conserved end residues are part of each CDR3. A D gene is named only where the DNA matches it firmly. Clone size is shown for a subset of rows, as once, few, many or a class of expanded clone.

TRBV30	TRBJ2-1	-	-	CAWSVLGGREQFF
TRBV5-1	TRBJ2-7	-	TRBD2	CASSSGTSGFPRYEQYF
TRBV7-9	TRBJ2-5	-	TRBD2	CASSLRLAEQETQYF
TRBV5-6	TRBJ1-4	-	-	CASSLDYGPNEKLFF
TRBV9	TRBJ2-3	-	TRBD2	CASSDGTSGIFTDTQYF
TRBV27	TRBJ1-5	-	-	CATRVGGSNQPQHF
TRBV9	TRBJ2-3	-	TRBD2	CASSVGGRYADTQYF
TRBV5-5	TRBJ2-2	-	TRBD2	CASSAGVAGGLDGELFF
TRBV19	TRBJ2-2	-	-	CASRRAGELFF
TRBV6-5	TRBJ1-2	-	-	CASSAYGDNYGYTF
TRBV7-3	TRBJ1-1	-	TRBD1	CASSLVSGGYVFF
TRBV10-2	TRBJ1-5	-	-	CASSVFAANQPQHF
TRBV7-2	TRBJ1-2	-	-	CASPSLISYGYTF
TRBV5-6	TRBJ2-2	once	-	CASSSLTDNTGELFF
TRBV6-5	TRBJ1-1	-	-	CASSYWNTEAFF